The 27 T cell receptor beta chains below were found in one sample sequenced in a study of T cell responses to AZD1222 COVID-19 vaccine. Assay used: immunoSEQ multiplex PCR; TCRdb lists only in-frame clones, some missing. The sample holds about 190,000 clones, just over 90% seen once. Sequencing used peripheral blood, obtained 28 days after the second dose of the MenACWY control vaccine. The receptor source for this set is an adult who received the MenACWY meningococcal vaccine as a control.

The genes are TRBV28 and TRBJ1-3; no firm D call. Germline CDR1 and CDR2: MDHEN and SYDVKM. The V and J ends lost 8 bases and 4 bases respectively, with 9 bases between them. This CDR3 has 12 residues. This CDR3 reads CASSVAGNTIYF. In DNA form, the CDR3 reads TGTGCCAGCTCTGTGGCGGGAAACACCATATATTTT.

The rearrangement uses TRBV6-5 and TRBJ2-3, with a tentative D call TRBD2 (6 bases). Germline V lookup: CDR1 MNHEY, CDR2 SVGAGI. V was trimmed by 6 bases and J by 0 bases, leaving 10 bases between them. The CDR3 extends over 14 amino acids. CDR3 region: CASRGLRSTDTQYF. Written as DNA, the CDR3 is TGTGCCAGCAGGGGACTGCGTAGCACAGATACGCAGTATTTT.

The chain uses TRBV6-6 and TRBJ1-4; no definite D call. In germline, CDR1 is MNHNY, CDR2 SVGAGI (reference sequence). V lost 0 bases to trimming and J lost 0 bases, with 5 bases between them. The CDR3 length is 15 residues. The CDR3 nucleotides are TGTGCCAGCAGTTACTCAGGAGCAACTAATGAAAAACTGTTTTTT. Residues: CASSYSGATNEKLFF.

The rearrangement uses TRBV4-3 and TRBJ2-2; tentative D call: TRBD1 (6 bases). The CDR3 is 16 amino acids. CDR1 and CDR2 from the germline V gene are LGHNA and YSLEER. V dropped 3 bases and J dropped 2 bases, with 13 bases sitting between them. CDR3 residues: CASSHVPGQNTGELFF. Here the CDR3 DNA reads TGCGCCAGCAGCCATGTCCCGGGACAAAACACCGGGGAGCTGTTTTTT.

V is TRBV4-3 and J is TRBJ1-5; 7 bases are a match to TRBD1. Germline V lookup: CDR1 LGHNA, CDR2 YSLEER. V shed 2 bases and J 3 bases; nucleotides not matched to a gene: 13. This CDR3 has 18 residues. CDR3 in amino acids: CASSQYISGRGYNQPQHF. In DNA form, the CDR3 reads TGCGCCAGCAGCCAATATATCAGCGGCAGGGGGTACAATCAGCCCCAGCATTTT.

This clone was detected a few times. This chain connects TRBV4-3 to TRBJ1-2; no clear D. V lost 4 bases to trimming and J lost 6 bases, with 18 bases between them. Germline lookup yields CDR1 LGHNA and CDR2 YSLEER. The CDR3 contains 15 residues. The CDR3 DNA sequence: TGCGCCAGCAGCCCGCGGACGGGCCGTACTGATGGCTACACCTTC. Its translation is CASSPRTGRTDGYTF.

This sequence joins TRBV19 and TRBJ2-1; D is unresolved. V lost 6 bases, J lost 5 bases, and 11 bases lay in between. CDR1 and CDR2 (germline): LNHDA, SQIVND (reference sequence). The CDR3 has 13 amino acids. CDR3 coding DNA: TGTGCCAGTAGCCGCCTATATGACAATGAGCAGTTCTTC. This sequence encodes CASSRLYDNEQFF. The full variable domain, in which reference TRBV19 and TRBJ2-1 provide the parts outside the CDR3, is DGGITQSPKYLFRKEGQNVTLSCEQNLNHDAMYWYRQDPGQGLRLIYYSQIVNDFQKGDIAEGYSVSREKKESFPLTVTSAQKNPTAFYLCASSRLYDNEQFFGPGTRLTVL.

The V and J genes are TRBV9 and TRBJ2-2; tentative D call: TRBD2 (6 bases). CDR1 and CDR2 (germline): SGDLS, YYNGEE. V lost 2 bases and J lost 6, with 17 bases in between. The length of the CDR3 is 16 residues. The CDR3 loop is CASSVMSGLFAGELFF. The CDR3, as DNA: TGTGCCAGCAGCGTCATGAGCGGGCTGTTTGCCGGGGAGCTGTTTTTT.

The chain uses TRBV6-5 and TRBJ1-6; possible D gene TRBD1, 5 bases. The CDR3 runs 12 residues. Germline V lookup: CDR1 MNHEY, CDR2 SVGAGI. V lost 6 bases to trimming and J lost 14 bases, with 14 bases between them. As DNA, the CDR3 is TGTGCCAGCAGAGGGGATGGGCCGTCCCTCCACTTT. It codes for CASRGDGPSLHF.

V usage is TRBV11-3 and J usage is TRBJ2-5, with 9 bases that match TRBD2. The CDR3 runs 16 residues. After removal of 0 bases from V and 2 bases from J, the junction contained 4 bases not matched to a gene. Germline V lookup: CDR1 SGHNT, CDR2 YENEEA. The CDR3 bases are TGTGCCAGCAGCTTAGAAGCTAGCGGGGAGCAAGAGACCCAGTACTTC. It is translated as CASSLEASGEQETQYF.

This rearrangement joins TRBV7-2 to TRBJ2-7; D is uncertain. The germline CDR1 and CDR2 sequences are SGHTA and FQGNSA. This CDR3 spans 14 amino acids. V dropped 2 bases and J dropped 3 bases, with 11 bases sitting between them. The CDR3 DNA reads TGTGCCAGCAGCTTAACGGACGGGTACTACGAGCAGTACTTC. Residues: CASSLTDGYYEQYF. The whole variable domain, remainder taken from reference TRBV7-2 and TRBJ2-7, is GAGVSQSPSNKVTEKGKDVELRCDPISGHTALYWYRQSLGQGLEFLIYFQGNSAPDKSGLPSDRFSAERTGGSVSTLTIQRTQQEDSAVYLCASSLTDGYYEQYFGPGTRLTVT.

This clone was detected only once. The chain combines TRBV7-3 with TRBJ1-5; 7 bases match TRBD1. V shed 5 bases and J 5 bases; nucleotides not matched to a gene: 12. The CDR3 spans 16 residues. CDR1 is SGHTA, CDR2 FQGTGA, per germline. The CDR3 nucleotides are TGTGCCAGCAGCCAAACTAACAGGGGAGGGTATCAGCCCCAGCATTTT. Translation: CASSQTNRGGYQPQHF.

V usage is TRBV5-8 and J usage is TRBJ2-7; D is possibly TRBD1 or TRBD2 (5 bases each). This CDR3 comprises 13 residues. In germline, CDR1 is SGHTS, CDR2 YDEGEE. Trimming removed 4 bases from V and 3 bases from J, with 11 bases in between. The DNA for the CDR3 is TGTGCCAGCAGCCGGGGACCAGACTACGAGCAGTACTTC. The encoded protein is CASSRGPDYEQYF. Combining the CDR3 with reference TRBV5-8 and TRBJ2-7 gives the whole variable domain EAGVTQSPTHLIKTRGQQATLRCSPISGHTSVYWYQQALGLGLQFLLWYDEGEERNRGNFPPRFSGRQFPNYSSELNVNALELEDSALYLCASSRGPDYEQYFGPGTRLTVT.

The J gene is TRBJ2-2, the V gene TRBV19, with no clear D. V lost 8 bases to trimming and J lost 7 bases, with 11 bases between them. This CDR3 has 12 residues. CDR1 is LNHDA and CDR2 is SQIVND in the germline V gene (reference sequence). Here the CDR3 reads CASGVSGGELFF. The CDR3, as DNA: TGTGCCAGTGGGGTATCAGGCGGGGAGCTGTTTTTT.

V and J are TRBV14 and TRBJ1-1; D ambiguous. The CDR3 totals 13 residues. The V end was cut by 0 bases, the J end by 3 bases, with 5 bases between. Germline values: CDR1 SGHDN, CDR2 FVKESK. CDR3 sequence (DNA): TGTGCCAGCAGCCAAGATCAATACACTGAAGCTTTCTTT. Translated, it gives CASSQDQYTEAFF.

V is TRBV10-3 and J is TRBJ2-7; 10 nucleotides align to TRBD2. The CDR3 length is 13 residues. V lost 10 bases, J lost 3 bases, and 6 bases stayed unmatched. Per the germline V gene, CDR1 is ENHRY and CDR2 is SYGVKD. The CDR3 sequence: CASRLAGDYEQYF. In DNA form, the CDR3 reads TGTGCCAGCAGACTAGCGGGCGACTACGAGCAGTACTTC.

The CDR3 coding sequence is TGTGCCAGTAGTATCTTGCCGGGCCCCGGCCCCTACGAGCAGTACTTC. It encodes CASSILPGPGPYEQYF. The V gene is TRBV19, the J gene TRBJ2-7; no firm D call. CDR3 length: 16 amino acids. Trimming took off 3 bases at V and 2 bases at J, with 17 bases between the two ends. CDR1 is LNHDA and CDR2 is SQIVND in the germline V gene (reference sequence).

The CDR3 DNA reads as TGTGCAACAGCAGCGGGGATAAGGAATCAGCCCCAGCATTTT. Translated: CATAAGIRNQPQHF. The chain is built from TRBV2 and TRBJ1-5; D unclear. The CDR3 totals 14 residues. Germline CDR1 reads SNHLY; CDR2 reads FYNNEI.

This sequence joins TRBV28 and TRBJ1-3; the match to TRBD1 covers 8 bases. The trim removed 2 bases at V and 0 bases at J, leaving 6 bases unmatched. Germline V CDR1 and CDR2: MDHEN, SYDVKM. CDR3 length: 17 amino acids. The CDR3 loop reads CASSLDPDRASGNTIYF. Here the CDR3 DNA reads TGTGCCAGCAGTTTAGACCCGGACAGGGCCTCTGGAAACACCATATATTTT. Full variable domain (outside the CDR3, taken from reference TRBV28 and TRBJ1-3): DVKVTQSSRYLVKRTGEKVFLECVQDMDHENMFWYRQDPGLGLRLIYFSYDVKMKEKGDIPEGYSVSREKKERFSLILESASTNQTSMYLCASSLDPDRASGNTIYFGEGSWLTVV.

The rearrangement joins TRBV7-2 to TRBJ2-5, with D hard to call. The CDR3 runs 15 residues. The germline V gene has CDR1 SGHTA and CDR2 FQGNSA. V lost 3 bases and J 3 bases, leaving 14 bases between the germline ends. As DNA, the CDR3 is TGTGCCAGCAGCTTCCAGGCTGGCGTCGAAGAGACCCAGTACTTC. It is translated as CASSFQAGVEETQYF.

The J gene is TRBJ1-1, the V gene TRBV12-5; TRBD1 is a possible D gene (5 bases). Germline V gene lookup returns CDR1 LGHNT and CDR2 FRNRAP. The CDR3 extends over 11 amino acids. The CDR3 bases are TGTGCCTCGGGGGTTGCGACTGAAGCTTTCTTT. Residues: CASGVATEAFF.

This rearrangement joins TRBV29-1 to TRBJ1-2, with D uncertain. Per germline, CDR1 SQVTM and CDR2 ANQGSEA. With 2 bases removed from V and 4 bases from J, the gap between germline ends came to 8 bases. This CDR3 is built from 12 residues. CDR3 in DNA: TGCAGCGTTGAAATGGGAGGCTATGGCTACACCTTC. This sequence encodes CSVEMGGYGYTF. Using reference TRBV29-1 and TRBJ1-2 for the parts outside the CDR3, the full variable domain is SAVISQKPSRDICQRGTSLTIQCQVDSQVTMMFWYRQQPGQSLTLIATANQGSEATYESGFVIDKFPISRPNLTFSTLTVSNMSPEDSSIYLCSVEMGGYGYTFGSGTRLTVV.

This chain joins TRBV30 and TRBJ1-6; the D is unclear. Germline CDR1 is GTSNPN and CDR2 is SVGIG (reference sequence). The CDR3 consists of 15 residues. V was pared by 0 bases and J by 3 bases, with 9 bases between. Here the CDR3 DNA reads TGTGCCTGGAGTGTAGGCGGGAACTATAATTCACCCCTCCACTTT. This gives the protein CAWSVGGNYNSPLHF. Complete variable domain (other parts from reference TRBV30 and TRBJ1-6): SQTIHQWPATLVQPVGSPLSLECTVEGTSNPNLYWYRQAAGRGLQLLFYSVGIGQISSEVPQNLSASRPQDRQFILSSKKLLLSDSGFYLCAWSVGGNYNSPLHFGNGTRLTVT.

CDR3: CASSPSGSMTNEQFF. The CDR3 DNA is TGTGCCAGCAGCCCGAGCGGGAGTATGACCAATGAGCAGTTCTTC. The V gene is TRBV11-3, the J gene TRBJ2-1; TRBD2 aligns across 8 bases. CDR1 is SGHNT and CDR2 is YENEEA in the germline V gene. The CDR3 runs to 15 residues. J gave up 6 bases and V 5 bases, and 9 bases lay outside the gene matches. Looking up the rest from reference TRBV11-3 and TRBJ2-1 gives the full variable domain: EAGVVQSPRYKIIEKKQPVAFWCNPISGHNTLYWYLQNLGQGPELLIRYENEEAVDDSQLPKDRFSAERLKGVDSTLKIQPAELGDSAVYLCASSPSGSMTNEQFFGPGTRLTVL.

The chain joins TRBV27 to TRBJ1-4, with a tentative D call TRBD1 (5 bases). This CDR3 has 12 residues. V lost 7 bases and J lost 8, with 11 bases in between. CDR1 and CDR2 from the germline V gene are MNHEY and SMNVEV (reference sequence). The DNA of the CDR3 is TGTGCCAGCATGGGCAGGGACGAAAAACTGTTTTTT. As protein: CASMGRDEKLFF.

The V gene is TRBV7-9, the J gene TRBJ2-1; 10 positions match TRBD1. Germline-derived CDR1 and CDR2 are SEHNR and FQNEAQ (reference sequence). V was clipped by 0 bases and J by 3 bases; unmatched bases: 2. This CDR3 is 16 amino acids long. The CDR3 spells CASSLATGGVYNEQFF. The CDR3 DNA reads TGTGCCAGCAGCTTAGCGACAGGGGGCGTCTACAATGAGCAGTTCTTC.

CDR3 loop: CASSPQSSNQPQHF. CDR3 in DNA: TGTGCCAGCTCACCGCAATCTAGCAATCAGCCCCAGCATTTT. J is TRBJ1-5 and V is TRBV18; D is uncertain. V was pared by 3 bases and J by 0 bases, with 6 bases between. Germline CDR1 KGHSH, CDR2 LQKENI. The CDR3 is 14 residues long.